This entry lists 5 T cell receptor beta chains sequenced from one sample in a study of Ad26.COV2.S vaccination and SARS-CoV-2 variants. Here immunoSEQ multiplex PCR was the method, and the copy in TCRdb shows in-frame clones only, minus some. The table lists around 300,000 clones, about 85% of them singletons. Treatment given: roughly 19 received Ad26.COV2.S at low or high dose, single or two shots; about 5 received placebo; per-sample allocation not given. Following the first vaccine or placebo injection, samples were taken on day 63. The material was peripheral blood, obtained in a trial of Ad26.COV2.S vaccine versus placebo. The receptors stem from a person between 18 and 65 years old who received the Ad26.COV2.S COVID-19 vaccine or a placebo.

The chain recombines TRBV5-1 with TRBJ2-1, with D tentatively TRBD2 (6 bases). CDR3 length: 14 amino acids. V lost 5 bases and J lost 8, with 17 bases in between. From germline, CDR1 is SGHRS and CDR2 YFSETQ. CDR3 nucleotide sequence: TGCGCCAGCAGGTCCAACGCGGGATCCGATGAGCAGTTCTTC. Protein: CASRSNAGSDEQFF.

The chain links TRBV6-2 or TRBV6-3 to TRBJ2-7; tentatively, D is TRBD2 (5 bases). The CDR3 is 16 residues long. V was pared by 0 bases and J by 1 base, with 13 bases between. From germline, CDR1 is MNHEY and CDR2 SVGEGT. CDR3 sequence: CASSYSTGSASYEQYF. The CDR3 bases are TGTGCCAGCAGTTACTCGACGGGATCCGCTTCCTACGAGCAGTACTTC.

V gene TRBV7-2 combines with J gene TRBJ2-6; D is perhaps TRBD1 (5 bases). The germline CDR1 and CDR2 sequences are SGHTA and FQGNSA. This CDR3 is 15 amino acids long. V gave up 4 bases and J gave up 0 bases, with 7 bases separating them. The CDR3 is CASSYDSSGANVLTF. CDR3 nucleotides: TGTGCCAGCAGCTACGACAGCTCTGGGGCCAACGTCCTGACTTTC.

The V gene is TRBV30, the J gene TRBJ2-5, with TRBD1 as a possible D gene (6 bases). This CDR3 comprises 13 residues. V gave up 3 bases and J gave up 0 bases, with 8 bases separating them. The germline gives CDR1 GTSNPN, CDR2 SVGIG (reference sequence). Here the CDR3 DNA reads TGTGCCTGGAGAAGGGGGTACCAAGAGACCCAGTACTTC. Amino acid sequence: CAWRRGYQETQYF.

The chain joins TRBV6-5 to TRBJ1-2; 9 bases map to TRBD1. CDR1 is MNHEY and CDR2 is SVGAGI in the germline V gene. The V and J ends lost 6 bases and 6 bases, in that order; junction bases with no gene match: 11. CDR3 length equals 15 residues. CDR3 in DNA: TGTGCCAGCAGCCTAAACATACAGGGGGCGAATGGCTACACCTTC. The encoded protein is CASSLNIQGANGYTF.